This entry is about one T cell receptor (beta chain). As yet, its antigen is unknown. Unfractionated whole blood served as the source for total RNA extraction. These data come from a study of human T cells and chemical hapten exposure. Study information: Across samples, TCR yields varied, mostly owing to small differences in pooled library volumes.

Unique molecular identifiers were attached to individual cDNA molecules during library preparation. TCRdb reprocessed the 5' RACE reads via MiXCR and lists one record per CDR3 protein. The table records 110,000 or so distinct CDR3 sequences, approximately 19% of them present only once. The CDR3 covers 15 residues. V was shortened by 3 bases and J by 5 bases, with 16 bases between the two germline ends. Per germline, CDR1 KGHSH and CDR2 LQKENI. Overall study results and limits: TCRs whose frequency exceeded 1 in 1000 remained the same following DPC sensitization.

This TCR was sampled from a human donor in good health. The rearrangement joins TRBV18 to TRBJ1-2; no clear D. CDR3 sequence: CASSPDHSLAYGYTF. The DNA for the CDR3 is TGTGCCAGCTCACCTGATCACAGCCTGGCGTATGGCTACACCTTC.